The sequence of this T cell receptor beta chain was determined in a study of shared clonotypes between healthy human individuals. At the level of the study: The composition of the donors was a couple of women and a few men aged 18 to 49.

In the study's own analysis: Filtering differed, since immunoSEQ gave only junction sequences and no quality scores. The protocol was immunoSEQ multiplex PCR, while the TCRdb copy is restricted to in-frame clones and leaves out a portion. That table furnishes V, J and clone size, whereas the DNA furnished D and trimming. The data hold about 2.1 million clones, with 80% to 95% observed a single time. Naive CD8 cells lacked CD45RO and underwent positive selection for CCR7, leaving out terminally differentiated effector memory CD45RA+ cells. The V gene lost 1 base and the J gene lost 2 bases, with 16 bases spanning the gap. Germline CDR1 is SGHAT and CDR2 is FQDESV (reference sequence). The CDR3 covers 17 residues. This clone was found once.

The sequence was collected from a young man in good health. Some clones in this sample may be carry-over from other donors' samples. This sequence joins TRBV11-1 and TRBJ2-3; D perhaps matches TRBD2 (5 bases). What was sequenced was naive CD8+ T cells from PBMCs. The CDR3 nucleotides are TGTGCCAGCAGCTTAGAGGACGCTAGCCGAACCACAGATACGCAGTATTTT. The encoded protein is CASSLEDASRTTDTQYF.